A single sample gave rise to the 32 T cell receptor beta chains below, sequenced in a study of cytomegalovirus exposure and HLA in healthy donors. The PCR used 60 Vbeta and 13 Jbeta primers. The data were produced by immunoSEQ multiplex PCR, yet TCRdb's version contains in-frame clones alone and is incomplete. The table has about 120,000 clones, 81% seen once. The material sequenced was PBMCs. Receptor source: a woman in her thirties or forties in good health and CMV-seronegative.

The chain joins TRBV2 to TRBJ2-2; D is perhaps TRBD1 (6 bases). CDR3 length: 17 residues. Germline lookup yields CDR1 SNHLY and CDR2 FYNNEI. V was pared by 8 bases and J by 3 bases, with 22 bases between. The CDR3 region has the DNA TGTGCCAGCGGCGACCAAGCCGGGACAACTTACACCGGGGAGCTGTTTTTT. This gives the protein CASGDQAGTTYTGELFF.

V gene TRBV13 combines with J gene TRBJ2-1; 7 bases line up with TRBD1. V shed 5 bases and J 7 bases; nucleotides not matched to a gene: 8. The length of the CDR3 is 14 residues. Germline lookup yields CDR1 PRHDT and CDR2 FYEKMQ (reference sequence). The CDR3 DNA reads TGTGCCAGCAGCCCCATGACAGGGTCAAATGAGCAGTTCTTC. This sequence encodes CASSPMTGSNEQFF.

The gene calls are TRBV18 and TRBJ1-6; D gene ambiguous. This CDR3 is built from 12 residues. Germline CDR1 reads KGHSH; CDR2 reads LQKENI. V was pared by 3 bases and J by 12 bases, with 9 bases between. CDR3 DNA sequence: TGTGCCAGCTCACCCATGGTCGGACCCCTCCACTTT. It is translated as CASSPMVGPLHF.

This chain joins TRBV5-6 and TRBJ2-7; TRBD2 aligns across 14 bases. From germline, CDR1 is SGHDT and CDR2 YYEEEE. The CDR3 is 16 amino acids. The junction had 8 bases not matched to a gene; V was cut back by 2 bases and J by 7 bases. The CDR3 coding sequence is TGTGCCAGCAGCTTCTGGGGACTAGCGGGAGTGGGGGAGCAGTACTTC. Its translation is CASSFWGLAGVGEQYF.

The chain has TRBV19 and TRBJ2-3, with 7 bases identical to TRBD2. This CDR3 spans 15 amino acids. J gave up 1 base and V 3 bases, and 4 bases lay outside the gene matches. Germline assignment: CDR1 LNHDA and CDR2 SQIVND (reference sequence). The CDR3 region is CASSIGLAGTDTQYF. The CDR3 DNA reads TGTGCCAGTAGTATTGGCCTAGCGGGCACAGATACGCAGTATTTT.

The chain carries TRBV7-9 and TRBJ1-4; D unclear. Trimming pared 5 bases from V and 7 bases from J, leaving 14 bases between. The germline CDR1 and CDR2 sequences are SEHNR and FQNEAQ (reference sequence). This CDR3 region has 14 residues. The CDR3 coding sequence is TGTGCCAGCAGCCTCGTATTGACGGGTGAAAAACTGTTTTTT. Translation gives CASSLVLTGEKLFF.

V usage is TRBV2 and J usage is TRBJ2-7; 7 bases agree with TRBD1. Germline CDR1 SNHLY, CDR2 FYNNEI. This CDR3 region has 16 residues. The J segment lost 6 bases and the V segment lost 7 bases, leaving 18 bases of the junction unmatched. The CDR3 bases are TGTGCCAGCACTGGCCCGCTTCGAACAGGGGCGGTCGAGCAGTACTTC. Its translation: CASTGPLRTGAVEQYF.

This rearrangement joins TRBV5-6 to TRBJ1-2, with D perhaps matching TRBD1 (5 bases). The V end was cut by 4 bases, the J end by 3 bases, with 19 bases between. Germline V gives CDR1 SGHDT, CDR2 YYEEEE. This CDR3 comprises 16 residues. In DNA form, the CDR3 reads TGTGCCAGCAGCACCAACGCGGGACTGAAACACTATGGCTACACCTTC. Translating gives CASSTNAGLKHYGYTF. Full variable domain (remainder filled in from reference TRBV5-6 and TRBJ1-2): DAGVTQSPTHLIKTRGQQVTLRCSPKSGHDTVSWYQQALGQGPQFIFQYYEEEERQRGNFPDRFSGHQFPNYSSELNVNALLLGDSALYLCASSTNAGLKHYGYTFGSGTRLTVV.

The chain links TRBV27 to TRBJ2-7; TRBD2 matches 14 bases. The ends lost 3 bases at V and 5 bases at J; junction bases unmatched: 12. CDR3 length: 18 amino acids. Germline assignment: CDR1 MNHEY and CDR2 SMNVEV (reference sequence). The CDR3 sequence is CASSLGLAGAPPANEQYF. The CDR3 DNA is TGTGCCAGCAGTTTGGGACTAGCGGGAGCTCCCCCTGCAAACGAGCAGTACTTC.

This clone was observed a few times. The CDR3 DNA reads TGTGCCAGCGGCGCGGGGGGCGGTCGTCAGCCCCAGCATTTT. Protein: CASGAGGGRQPQHF. The rearrangement links TRBV6-6 to TRBJ1-5, with D perhaps TRBD1 (6 bases). The germline gives CDR1 MNHNY, CDR2 SVGAGI (reference sequence). CDR3 size: 14 residues. V gave up 8 bases and J gave up 6 bases, with 17 bases separating them.

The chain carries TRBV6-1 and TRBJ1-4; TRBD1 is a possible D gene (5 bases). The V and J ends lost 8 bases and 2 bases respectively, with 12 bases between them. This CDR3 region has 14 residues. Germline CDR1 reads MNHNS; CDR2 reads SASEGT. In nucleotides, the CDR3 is TGTGCCAGCTCCCGGACACGGACTAATGAAAAACTGTTTTTT. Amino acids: CASSRTRTNEKLFF.

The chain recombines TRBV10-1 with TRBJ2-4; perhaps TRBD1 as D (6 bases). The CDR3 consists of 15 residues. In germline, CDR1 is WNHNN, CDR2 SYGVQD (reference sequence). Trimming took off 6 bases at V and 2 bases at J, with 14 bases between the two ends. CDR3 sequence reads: CASRTQGQPKNIQYF. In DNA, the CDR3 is TGCGCCAGCAGGACCCAAGGACAGCCCAAAAACATTCAGTACTTC.

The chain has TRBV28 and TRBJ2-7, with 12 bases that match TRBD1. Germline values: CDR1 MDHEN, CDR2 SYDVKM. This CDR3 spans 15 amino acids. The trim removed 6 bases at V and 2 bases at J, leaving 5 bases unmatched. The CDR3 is CASRLGQGAAYEQYF. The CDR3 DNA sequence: TGTGCCAGCAGACTGGGACAGGGGGCGGCCTACGAGCAGTACTTC.

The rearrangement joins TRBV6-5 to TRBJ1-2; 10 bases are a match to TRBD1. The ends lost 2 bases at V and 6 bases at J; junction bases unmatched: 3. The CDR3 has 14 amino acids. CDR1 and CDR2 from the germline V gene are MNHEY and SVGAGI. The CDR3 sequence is CASSYAGTGDGYTF. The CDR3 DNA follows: TGTGCCAGCAGTTACGCAGGGACAGGGGATGGCTACACCTTC.

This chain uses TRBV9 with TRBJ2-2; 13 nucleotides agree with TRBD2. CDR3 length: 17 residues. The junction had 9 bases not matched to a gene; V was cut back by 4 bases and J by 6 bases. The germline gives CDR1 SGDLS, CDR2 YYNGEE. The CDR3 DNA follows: TGTGCCAGCAGCCCGTGGGGACTAGCGGGAACTGCCGGGGAGCTGTTTTTT. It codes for CASSPWGLAGTAGELFF.

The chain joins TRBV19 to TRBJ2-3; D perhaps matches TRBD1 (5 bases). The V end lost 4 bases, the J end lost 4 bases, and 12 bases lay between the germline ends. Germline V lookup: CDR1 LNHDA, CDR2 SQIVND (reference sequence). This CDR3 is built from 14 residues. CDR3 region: CASSTLSGSDTQYF. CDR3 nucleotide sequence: TGTGCCAGTAGTACATTGTCAGGGTCAGATACGCAGTATTTT.

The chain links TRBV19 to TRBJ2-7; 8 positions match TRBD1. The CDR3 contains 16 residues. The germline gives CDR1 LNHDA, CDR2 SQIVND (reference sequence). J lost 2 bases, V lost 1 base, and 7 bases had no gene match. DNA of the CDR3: TGTGCCAGTAGTATAGCAGGGGGCCCCGGTGCCTACGAGCAGTACTTC. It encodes CASSIAGGPGAYEQYF.

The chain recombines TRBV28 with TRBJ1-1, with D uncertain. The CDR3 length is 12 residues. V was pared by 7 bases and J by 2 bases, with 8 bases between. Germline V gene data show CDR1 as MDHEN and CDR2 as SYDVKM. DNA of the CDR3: TGTGCCAGCAAGCGCGTTAACACTGAAGCTTTCTTT. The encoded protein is CASKRVNTEAFF.

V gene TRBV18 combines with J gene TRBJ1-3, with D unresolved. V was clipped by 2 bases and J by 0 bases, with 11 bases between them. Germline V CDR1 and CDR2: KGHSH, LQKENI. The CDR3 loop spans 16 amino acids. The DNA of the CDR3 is TGTGCCAGCTCACCAGAGGGAAGGATCTCTGGAAACACCATATATTTT. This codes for CASSPEGRISGNTIYF.

Here the CDR3 DNA reads TGTGCCAGCAGGGGGACAGGGGTCAACTACGAGCAGTACTTC. Translating gives CASRGTGVNYEQYF. This rearrangement joins TRBV28 to TRBJ2-7, with 10 bases lining up with TRBD1. Per the germline V gene, CDR1 is MDHEN and CDR2 is SYDVKM. V lost 6 bases and J lost 3; bases outside the gene matches: 5. CDR3 length: 14 residues.

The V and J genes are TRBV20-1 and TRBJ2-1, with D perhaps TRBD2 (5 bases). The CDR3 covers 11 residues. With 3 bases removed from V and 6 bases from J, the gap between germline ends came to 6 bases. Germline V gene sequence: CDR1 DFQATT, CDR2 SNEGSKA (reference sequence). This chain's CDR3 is CSARDFNEQFF. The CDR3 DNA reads TGCAGTGCTAGGGACTTCAATGAGCAGTTCTTC.

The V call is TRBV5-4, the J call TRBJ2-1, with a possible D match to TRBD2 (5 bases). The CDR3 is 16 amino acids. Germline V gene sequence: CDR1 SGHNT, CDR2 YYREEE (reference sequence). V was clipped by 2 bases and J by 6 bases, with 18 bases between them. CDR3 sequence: CASSLPPSGGGNEQFF. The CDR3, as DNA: TGTGCCAGCAGCTTACCTCCCAGCGGAGGAGGCAATGAGCAGTTCTTC.

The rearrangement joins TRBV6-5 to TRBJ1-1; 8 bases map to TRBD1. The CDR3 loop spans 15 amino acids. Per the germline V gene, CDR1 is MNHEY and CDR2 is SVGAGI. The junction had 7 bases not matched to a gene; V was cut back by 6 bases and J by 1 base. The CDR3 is CASSSGQGRNTEAFF. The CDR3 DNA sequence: TGTGCCAGCAGCTCCGGACAGGGTAGGAACACTGAAGCTTTCTTT.

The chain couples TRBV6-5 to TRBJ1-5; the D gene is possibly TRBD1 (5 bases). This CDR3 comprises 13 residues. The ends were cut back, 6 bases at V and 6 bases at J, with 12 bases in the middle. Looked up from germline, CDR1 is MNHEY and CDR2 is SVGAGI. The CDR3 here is CASSRGSGQPQHF. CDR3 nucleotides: TGTGCCAGCAGCCGGGGGTCGGGTCAGCCCCAGCATTTT.

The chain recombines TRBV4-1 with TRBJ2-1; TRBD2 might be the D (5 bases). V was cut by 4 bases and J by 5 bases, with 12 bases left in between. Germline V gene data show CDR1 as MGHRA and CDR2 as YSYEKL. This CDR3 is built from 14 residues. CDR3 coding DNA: TGCGCCAGCAGCCCTAGGACTGGCAACAATGAGCAGTTCTTC. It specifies CASSPRTGNNEQFF.

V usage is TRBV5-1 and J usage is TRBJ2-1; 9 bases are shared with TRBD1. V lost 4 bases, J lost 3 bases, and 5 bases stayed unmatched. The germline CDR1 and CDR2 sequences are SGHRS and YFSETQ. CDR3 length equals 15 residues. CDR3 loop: CASSAGQGSYNEQFF. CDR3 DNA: TGCGCCAGCAGCGCGGGACAGGGAAGCTACAATGAGCAGTTCTTC.

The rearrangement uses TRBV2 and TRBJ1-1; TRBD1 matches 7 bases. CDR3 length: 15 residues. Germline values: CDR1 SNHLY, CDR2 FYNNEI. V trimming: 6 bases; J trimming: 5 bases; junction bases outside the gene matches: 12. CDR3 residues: CASSKLQGVETEAFF. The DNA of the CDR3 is TGTGCCAGCAGCAAACTCCAGGGGGTCGAGACTGAAGCTTTCTTT.

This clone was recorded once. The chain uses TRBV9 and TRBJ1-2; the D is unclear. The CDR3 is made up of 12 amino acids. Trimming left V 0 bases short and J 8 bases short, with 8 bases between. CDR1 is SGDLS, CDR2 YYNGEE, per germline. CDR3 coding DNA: TGTGCCAGCAGCGTAGGGTACACCGGCTACACCTTC. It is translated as CASSVGYTGYTF.

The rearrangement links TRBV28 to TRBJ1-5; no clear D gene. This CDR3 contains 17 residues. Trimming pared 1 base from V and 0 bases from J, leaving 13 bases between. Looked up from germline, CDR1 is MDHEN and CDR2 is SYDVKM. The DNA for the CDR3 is TGTGCCAGCAGTTTATCCCGAGGACTGTATAGCAATCAGCCCCAGCATTTT. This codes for CASSLSRGLYSNQPQHF.

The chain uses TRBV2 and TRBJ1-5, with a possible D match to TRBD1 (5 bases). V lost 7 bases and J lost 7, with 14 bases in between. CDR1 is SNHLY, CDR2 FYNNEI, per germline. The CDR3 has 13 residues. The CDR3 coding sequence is TGTGCCAGCACCCCGGGCGGGGCCCAGCCCCAGCATTTT. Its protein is CASTPGGAQPQHF.

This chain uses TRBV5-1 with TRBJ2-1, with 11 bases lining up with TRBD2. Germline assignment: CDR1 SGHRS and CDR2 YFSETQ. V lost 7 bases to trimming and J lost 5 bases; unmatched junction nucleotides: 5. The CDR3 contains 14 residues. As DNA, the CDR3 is TGCGCCAGCGGAATAGCGGGGGGGGACAATGAGCAGTTCTTC. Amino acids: CASGIAGGDNEQFF.

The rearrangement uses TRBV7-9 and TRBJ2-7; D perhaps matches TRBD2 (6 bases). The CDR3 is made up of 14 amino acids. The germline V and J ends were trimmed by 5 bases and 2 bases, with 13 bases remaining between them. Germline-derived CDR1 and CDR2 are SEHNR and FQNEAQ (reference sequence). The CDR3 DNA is TGTGCCAGCAGCCGTTCGGCGGGGCCCTACGAGCAGTACTTC. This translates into CASSRSAGPYEQYF.